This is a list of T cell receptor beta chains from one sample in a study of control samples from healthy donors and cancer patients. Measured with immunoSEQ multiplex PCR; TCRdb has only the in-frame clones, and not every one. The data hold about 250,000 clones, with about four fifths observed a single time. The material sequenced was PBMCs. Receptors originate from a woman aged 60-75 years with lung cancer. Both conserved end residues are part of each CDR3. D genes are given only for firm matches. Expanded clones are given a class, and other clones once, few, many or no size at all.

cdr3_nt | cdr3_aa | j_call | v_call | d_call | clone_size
TGTGCCAGCAGCCAGACAGACTACGAGCAGTACTTC | CASSQTDYEQYF | TRBJ2-7 | TRBV5-4 | NA | once
TGCGCCAGCAGTGCCCCTCTTGGGGGGGGGAACAATGAGCAGTTCTTC | CASSAPLGGGNNEQFF | TRBJ2-1 | TRBV10-2 | TRBD2 | NA
TGTGCCAGCTCTCGGACAGAGAATCAGCCCCAGCATTTT | CASSRTENQPQHF | TRBJ1-5 | TRBV18 | NA | NA
TGTGCCAGCAGTTTACTGGGAAACAATCAGCCCCAGCATTTT | CASSLLGNNQPQHF | TRBJ1-5 | TRBV27 | NA | NA
TGTGCCAGCAGCCCCCCCGCAGCTAACTATGGCTACACCTTC | CASSPPAANYGYTF | TRBJ1-2 | TRBV7-6 | NA | once
TGTGCCAGCAGTTACGGACAGGGGGCAGGCAATCAGCCCCAGCATTTT | CASSYGQGAGNQPQHF | TRBJ1-5 | TRBV6-5 | TRBD1 | few
TGTGCCAGCAGCTCTACGGCCGCCCTCGGAGGTCCGGAGAGGCCCCTCCACTTT | CASSSTAALGGPERPLHF | TRBJ1-6 | TRBV7-9 | NA | NA
TGCGCCAGCAGCCAAGTGGCCAGTAGGACAGATACGCAGTATTTT | CASSQVASRTDTQYF | TRBJ2-3 | TRBV4-1 | NA | NA
TGTGCCACCGCTACCAGTGATTCACCCCTCCACTTT | CATATSDSPLHF | TRBJ1-6 | TRBV15 | NA | NA
TGTGCCAGCAGCTTAGGGAGGAACCAGCAGTACTTC | CASSLGRNQQYF | TRBJ2-7 | TRBV11-2 | NA | NA
TGTGCCAGCAGCCCCCTAGGGACAGATACGCAGTATTTT | CASSPLGTDTQYF | TRBJ2-3 | TRBV7-3 | NA | NA
TGTGCCAGCATAACCGCCGGGACTAATGCCGGGGAGCTGTTTTTT | CASITAGTNAGELFF | TRBJ2-2 | TRBV28 | TRBD2 | NA
TGTGCCAGCAGACCCCCGGGACAGGCAAACACTGAAGCTTTCTTT | CASRPPGQANTEAFF | TRBJ1-1 | TRBV28 | TRBD1 | NA
TGTGCCAGTAGCTCGACAGGGGGCAATATGAATTCACCCCTCCACTTT | CASSSTGGNMNSPLHF | TRBJ1-6 | TRBV19 | TRBD1 | few
TGTGCCAGCTCACCGTTCCGAGCGGGAGCGGGAAATGAGCAGTTCTTC | CASSPFRAGAGNEQFF | TRBJ2-1 | TRBV18 | TRBD2 | NA
TGTGCCAGCAGCCAGGGACTAGCGGGAAGTGGGTTCTCCTACGAGCAGTACTTC | CASSQGLAGSGFSYEQYF | TRBJ2-7 | TRBV5-4 | TRBD2 | few
TGTGCCACCAGCAGAGATCGGCAGGGCCCCTACGAGCAGTACTTC | CATSRDRQGPYEQYF | TRBJ2-7 | TRBV15 | NA | few
TGTGCCAGCAGCTTGGACACAGATACGCAGTATTTT | CASSLDTDTQYF | TRBJ2-3 | TRBV5-6 | NA | NA
TGTGCCAGCAGCCAAGATGTCCACACAGATACGCAGTATTTT | CASSQDVHTDTQYF | TRBJ2-3 | TRBV3-1/TRBV3-2 | NA | once
TGCAGTGCTAGTCCGAGCAATCAGCCCCAGCATTTT | CSASPSNQPQHF | TRBJ1-5 | TRBV20-1 | NA | NA
TGCGCCAGCAGCGCCGGGACTAGCGGTTACAATGAGCAGTTCTTC | CASSAGTSGYNEQFF | TRBJ2-1 | TRBV5-1 | TRBD2 | NA
TGCGCCAGCAGTGACGGAAGGAACACCGGGGAGCTGTTTTTT | CASSDGRNTGELFF | TRBJ2-2 | TRBV10-2 | NA | NA
TGTGCCAGCTCACCAATCACCGGGGAGCTGTTTTTT | CASSPITGELFF | TRBJ2-2 | TRBV18 | NA | few
TGTGCCAGTAGAGGGAATTTTAATTCACCCCTCCACTTT | CASRGNFNSPLHF | TRBJ1-6 | TRBV19 | NA | once
TGTGCCAGCAGCTCGGTGGACACTGAAGCTTTCTTT | CASSSVDTEAFF | TRBJ1-1 | TRBV28 | NA | NA
TGTGCCAGCAGCTGGTTTCAGGGGGGCAAAAACATTCAGTACTTC | CASSWFQGGKNIQYF | TRBJ2-4 | TRBV28 | NA | few
TGTGCCAGCAGTTCCGACAGGGGGGGAAAGTACTTC | CASSSDRGGKYF | TRBJ2-7 | TRBV27 | TRBD1 | NA
TGTGCCAGCAGTCCAGCAATGTATGGCTACACCTTC | CASSPAMYGYTF | TRBJ1-2 | TRBV28 | NA | NA
TGTGCCAGCACCCAGGGACAGCTAATGAACACTGAAGCTTTCTTT | CASTQGQLMNTEAFF | TRBJ1-1 | TRBV5-4 | TRBD1 | NA
TGCAGTGCTTCAGGGGACTATGGCTACACCTTC | CSASGDYGYTF | TRBJ1-2 | TRBV20-1 | NA | NA
TGTGCCAGCAGCTTAGGCCCAGGGCCAAATGCGGGCTACACCTTC | CASSLGPGPNAGYTF | TRBJ1-2 | TRBV7-2 | NA | once
TGCGCCCGCAGCGGGGGACTAGCGGGGGCCGGGGAGCTGTTTTTT | CARSGGLAGAGELFF | TRBJ2-2 | TRBV5-1 | TRBD2 | NA
TGTGCCAGCAGCGTAGGGATAGGGTCTAGCGGGTTAGATACGCAGTATTTT | CASSVGIGSSGLDTQYF | TRBJ2-3 | TRBV9 | TRBD2 | NA
TGCGCCAGCAGCTCCGGACAGACTCTGAACACTGAAGCTTTCTTT | CASSSGQTLNTEAFF | TRBJ1-1 | TRBV5-1 | NA | NA
TGTGCCAGCAGCTTAGAGGTGGGGGCCACTGAAGCTTTCTTT | CASSLEVGATEAFF | TRBJ1-1 | TRBV7-9 | NA | few
TGCAGTGCTAGTCAGGGGTTCGACGAGCAGTACTTC | CSASQGFDEQYF | TRBJ2-7 | TRBV20-1 | NA | few
TGTGCCATCAGTGAGTCGAAGGGGGGGGCAGATACGCAGTATTTT | CAISESKGGADTQYF | TRBJ2-3 | TRBV10-3 | NA | NA
TGTGCCAGCGGAATGGGGTGGGGGGCGAACACTGAAGCTTTCTTT | CASGMGWGANTEAFF | TRBJ1-1 | TRBV28 | NA | few
TGTGCCAGCAGTTACAGCCTCAGAAACACCATATATTTT | CASSYSLRNTIYF | TRBJ1-3 | TRBV6-5 | NA | once
TGTGCCAGCACGATTCTAGCGGTCGGACGGGCAGATACGCAGTATTTT | CASTILAVGRADTQYF | TRBJ2-3 | TRBV2 | TRBD2 | few
TGTGCCAGCACCGTCCTTGGGGTCTCTGGAAACACCATATATTTT | CASTVLGVSGNTIYF | TRBJ1-3 | TRBV28 | NA | NA
TGTGCCAGCAGGCCGGCCCCCGGGCGCGGGCCCTCCTACGAGCAGTACTTC | CASRPAPGRGPSYEQYF | TRBJ2-7 | TRBV3-1/TRBV3-2 | NA | NA
TGTGCCATCAAAGCAGGGGTAGGCACTGAAGCTTTCTTT | CAIKAGVGTEAFF | TRBJ1-1 | TRBV10-3 | NA | NA
TGTGCCAGCAGCTTAGGGCCAGGGGGCTTCAACTATGGCTACACCTTC | CASSLGPGGFNYGYTF | TRBJ1-2 | TRBV5-4 | TRBD1 | NA
TGTGCCAGCAGTTCGGGCTTCCGCGGCAATCAGCCCCAGCATTTT | CASSSGFRGNQPQHF | TRBJ1-5 | TRBV28 | NA | NA
TGTGCCAGCAGTTCAAGAGAGACCCAGTACTTC | CASSSRETQYF | TRBJ2-5 | TRBV12-3/TRBV12-4 | NA | NA
TGCGCCAGCAGTGAGTCCCAGGGGGTGTTCTACGAGCAGTACTTC | CASSESQGVFYEQYF | TRBJ2-7 | TRBV10-1 | TRBD1 | NA
TGTGCCGCCAGGGGAGCCTCTGGAAACACCATATATTTT | CAARGASGNTIYF | TRBJ1-3 | TRBV10-3 | NA | NA
TGTGCCAGCAGCAATAAACAGGGATCCCAAGAGACCCAGTACTTC | CASSNKQGSQETQYF | TRBJ2-5 | TRBV5-6 | NA | NA
TGTGCCAGCTCACCGGGAGGGAACTATGGCTACACCTTC | CASSPGGNYGYTF | TRBJ1-2 | TRBV18 | NA | NA